The clone carrying this T cell receptor (beta chain) was detected a few times. Antigen specificity is unknown. Molecular barcoding with unique molecular identifiers was used for the TCRbeta library. TCRdb analysed the PCR reads with MiXCR anew, one entry per CDR3 protein. The sample comprises approximately 350,000 distinct CDR3 sequences, under 20% of which are singletons, and around 41% rests with the top ten. This entry belongs to a study of T-cell reconstitution after alpha-beta-depleted transplantation in children. Study-wide results and limits: The authors attributed T-cell counts and diversity one year after transplant mostly to newly produced T cells. Some patients' high day-60 TCRbeta diversity was traced to surviving recipient T cells and thymic progenitors. Two months or so post-transplant, alpha-beta T cells reportedly derived from several hundred expanded graft clones.

Specimen: PBMCs, mostly from graft donor cells, collected 360 days after TCRalphabeta/CD19-depleted stem cell transplant. The source is a male patient aged 2 to 9 who had a stem cell transplant for acute lymphoblastic leukemia, so the T cells may come from the graft donor.

The chain's CDR3 is CASSIMGAGGTDTQYF. CDR3 DNA: TGTGCCAGTAGTATAATGGGCGCGGGAGGCACAGATACGCAGTATTTT. V gene TRBV19 combines with J gene TRBJ2-3; 7 bases fit TRBD2. The V gene's germline CDR1 is LNHDA and CDR2 SQIVND (reference sequence). This CDR3 comprises 16 residues. The V gene end was trimmed by 2 bases and the J gene end by 1 base; junction bases not matched to a gene: 6.